These 16 T cell receptor beta chains share one sample of origin, sequenced in a study of blood T cells in healthy people across ages. A J-beta primer mix and a sample-barcoded 5' primer were used in a second PCR of about 6 to 12 cycles. Each CDR3 protein gets one entry after TCRdb re-called the 5' RACE reads with MiXCR. The sample consists of around 1.1 million distinct CDR3 sequences, under 40% of them appearing once. Sequenced: blood. Receptors originate from a young man in good health.

The chain uses TRBV7-9 and TRBJ1-1; a weak D match, TRBD1 (6 bases). Germline V gene data show CDR1 as SEHNR and CDR2 as FQNEAQ (reference sequence). This CDR3 spans 16 amino acids. Deletions cut 7 bases from V and 1 base from J, with 19 bases between. The CDR3 spells CASITVTGIRNTEAFF. The CDR3 bases are TGTGCCAGCATCACAGTAACAGGGATTCGGAACACTGAAGCTTTCTTT.

This clonotype was seen at least ten times. The chain is built from TRBV6-6 and TRBJ1-4, with a tentative D call TRBD1 (5 bases). The germline V gene encodes CDR1 MNHNY and CDR2 SVGAGI (reference sequence). V was clipped by 5 bases and J by 4 bases, with 11 bases between them. The length of the CDR3 is 14 residues. CDR3 nucleotides: TGTGCCAGCAGTCCGCGTCAGGGTAATGAAAAACTGTTTTTT. It translates to CASSPRQGNEKLFF.

This clonotype showed up just a few times. The J gene is TRBJ2-3, the V gene TRBV6-6, with D possibly matching TRBD2 (6 bases). V was clipped by 4 bases and J by 2 bases, with 13 bases between them. The CDR3 spans 15 residues. Germline V gene data show CDR1 as MNHNY and CDR2 as SVGAGI (reference sequence). The CDR3 sequence is CASSLPGVNTDTQYF. In nucleotides, the CDR3 is TGTGCCAGCAGTTTACCGGGGGTGAACACAGATACGCAGTATTTT.

V and J are TRBV4-3 and TRBJ2-1; no reliable D call. CDR1 is LGHNA and CDR2 is YSLEER in the germline V gene. CDR3 length: 16 residues. V shed 0 bases and J shed 1 base, with 10 bases lying between them. CDR3 sequence reads: CASSQDGPISYNEQFF. The CDR3 nucleotides are TGCGCCAGCAGCCAAGATGGTCCCATTTCCTACAATGAGCAGTTCTTC.

This clonotype appeared a few times. This chain connects TRBV6-2 or TRBV6-3 to TRBJ2-1; TRBD1 agrees at 10 bases. There are 14 residues in the CDR3. V shed 3 bases, J shed 6 bases, and the junction held 2 bases outside the gene matches. Germline V lookup: CDR1 MNHEY, CDR2 SVGEGT. DNA for the CDR3: TGTGCCAGCAGTTATGGGACAGGGGCCAATGAGCAGTTCTTC. Residues: CASSYGTGANEQFF.

This clonotype was counted between two and nine times. The rearrangement joins TRBV11-1 to TRBJ2-1; D unresolved. Trimming removed 1 base at V and 5 bases at J, with 9 bases between. This CDR3 has 14 amino acids. Per the germline V gene, CDR1 is SGHAT and CDR2 is FQDESV (reference sequence). The CDR3 protein is CASSLGTKNNEQFF. CDR3 sequence (DNA): TGTGCCAGCAGCTTAGGAACGAAAAACAATGAGCAGTTCTTC.

The chain uses TRBV20-1 and TRBJ2-1; no clear D gene. The CDR3 is 13 amino acids. CDR1 is DFQATT, CDR2 SNEGSKA, per germline (reference sequence). With 3 bases removed from V and 0 bases from J, the gap between germline ends came to 6 bases. The CDR3 reads CSASMSSYNEQFF. The CDR3 coding sequence is TGCAGTGCTAGTATGAGCTCCTACAATGAGCAGTTCTTC.

This clonotype was picked up one time. The chain links TRBV7-2 to TRBJ2-1, with D perhaps matching TRBD1 or TRBD2 (6 bases each). Trimming stripped 0 bases from V and 0 bases from J, with 21 bases between. The CDR3 totals 20 residues. The V gene's germline CDR1 is SGHTA and CDR2 FQGNSA. The DNA of the CDR3 is TGTGCCAGCAGCTTAGCGCTTTGGGGGCGGGGTTCTAGCTCCTACAATGAGCAGTTCTTC. Translation gives CASSLALWGRGSSSYNEQFF.

This clonotype was observed many times. This chain joins TRBV10-3 and TRBJ2-3, with a weak D call TRBD2 (5 bases). CDR3 length equals 15 residues. Trimming left V 0 bases short and J 5 bases short, with 12 bases between. Germline values: CDR1 ENHRY, CDR2 SYGVKD. CDR3 sequence (DNA): TGTGCCATCAGTGAGTCGTCGCGCGCGGGAGATACGCAGTATTTT. It yields the protein CAISESSRAGDTQYF.

The rearrangement uses TRBV20-1 and TRBJ2-7; D perhaps matches TRBD2 (5 bases). The CDR3 extends over 14 amino acids. The V and J ends lost 0 bases and 3 bases respectively, with 12 bases between them. The V gene's germline CDR1 is DFQATT and CDR2 SNEGSKA (reference sequence). CDR3 DNA sequence: TGCAGTGCTAGAGATGACTACCAACTCTACGAGCAGTACTTC. It encodes CSARDDYQLYEQYF.

In DNA form, the CDR3 reads TGTGCCAGCAGTGCAGTGAATGAGCAGTACTTC. This encodes CASSAVNEQYF. V is TRBV6-2 or TRBV6-3 and J is TRBJ2-7; D not resolved. Germline CDR1 is MNHEY and CDR2 is SVGEGT. This CDR3 comprises 11 residues. Trimming cost V 5 bases and J 7 bases, with 9 bases left between them.

The V call is TRBV6-1, the J call TRBJ1-4; TRBD1 might be the D (6 bases). Germline V CDR1 and CDR2: MNHNS, SASEGT. The CDR3 totals 14 residues. V was trimmed by 6 bases and J by 4 bases, leaving 12 bases between them. The CDR3 region is CASRGEGGNEKLFF. The CDR3 DNA reads as TGTGCCAGCAGGGGTGAGGGGGGTAATGAAAAACTGTTTTTT.

Concerning this clonotype itself: Germline and junction disagree at one end, which may indicate a read error. The chain employs TRBV25-1 and TRBJ2-3, with D tentatively TRBD1 (5 bases). Per the germline V gene, CDR1 is MGHDK and CDR2 is SYGVNS. There are 14 residues in the CDR3. The CDR3 sequence: CASSDAWGTETQYF. Here the CDR3 DNA reads TGTGCCAGCAGTGACGCGTGGGGCACAGAGACGCAGTATTTT.

This clonotype appeared a few times. The chain couples TRBV7-9 to TRBJ1-2; TRBD1 aligns across 8 bases. This CDR3 has 16 residues. Germline CDR1 reads SEHNR; CDR2 reads FQNEAQ (reference sequence). After removal of 4 bases from V and 4 bases from J, the junction contained 11 bases not matched to a gene. The CDR3 region is CASSSTGAVSGYGYTF. In DNA, the CDR3 is TGTGCCAGCAGCTCGACAGGGGCCGTCTCTGGCTATGGCTACACCTTC. The variable domain in full, with the rest retrieved from reference TRBV7-9 and TRBJ1-2, is DTGVSQNPRHKITKRGQNVTFRCDPISEHNRLYWYRQTLGQGPEFLTYFQNEAQLEKSRLLSDRFSAERPKGSFSTLEIQRTEQGDSAMYLCASSSTGAVSGYGYTFGSGTRLTVV.

This clonotype has more than one count but fewer than ten. The rearrangement links TRBV6-5 to TRBJ2-7; possibly TRBD2 for D (5 bases). Trimming took 8 bases from V and 2 from J, leaving 13 bases between them. CDR1 and CDR2 (germline): MNHEY, SVGAGI. CDR3 length: 13 residues. CDR3 nucleotide sequence: TGTGCCAGCTCAAGGGAGCGCCCCTACGAGCAGTACTTC. Protein sequence: CASSRERPYEQYF.

The rearrangement joins TRBV11-2 to TRBJ2-3; 7 bases line up with TRBD2. CDR1 is SGHAT and CDR2 is FQNNGV in the germline V gene. With V trimmed by 5 bases and J by 2 bases, 7 bases remained unmatched. The length of the CDR3 is 15 residues. In DNA form, the CDR3 reads TGTGCCAGCAGCCAACTAGCGCGACTCACAGATACGCAGTATTTT. As protein: CASSQLARLTDTQYF.